These 13 T cell receptor beta chains were all obtained from the same sample, sequenced in a study of radiotherapy plus CTLA-4 blockade in lung cancer. The protocol was immunoSEQ multiplex PCR, while the TCRdb copy is restricted to in-frame clones and leaves out a portion. The sample contains under 45,000 clones, 79% of which appear only once. This specimen consisted of peripheral blood, obtained from a patient treated with radiotherapy plus ipilimumab. The receptor source for this set is a human donor with non-small cell lung cancer that progressed on radiotherapy plus ipilimumab.

This chain connects TRBV19 to TRBJ2-1, with D perhaps TRBD2 (5 bases). The CDR3 loop spans 14 amino acids. Germline CDR1 LNHDA, CDR2 SQIVND (reference sequence). Trimming pared 6 bases from V and 4 bases from J, leaving 13 bases between. CDR3 nucleotides: TGTGCCAGTAGCACCTTCGGGGAGTACAATGAGCAGTTCTTC. Translating gives CASSTFGEYNEQFF.

This rearrangement joins TRBV27 to TRBJ2-3, with a tentative D call TRBD2 (5 bases). Trimming took 5 bases from V and 0 from J, leaving 15 bases between them. The CDR3 consists of 16 residues. Per the germline V gene, CDR1 is MNHEY and CDR2 is SMNVEV (reference sequence). CDR3 nucleotides: TGTGCCAGCAGTCGATTATACTGGACTAGCACAGATACGCAGTATTTT. Amino acids: CASSRLYWTSTDTQYF.

This chain connects TRBV5-8 to TRBJ1-1; D gene uncertain. There are 15 residues in the CDR3. Trimming cost V 0 bases and J 2 bases, with 11 bases left between them. The V gene's germline CDR1 is SGHTS and CDR2 YDEGEE. The CDR3 DNA reads TGTGCCAGCAGCTTGGCCGGGAGAGTAAACACTGAAGCTTTCTTT. It yields the protein CASSLAGRVNTEAFF.

The chain joins TRBV11-3 to TRBJ2-3; tentative D call: TRBD1 (6 bases). Germline CDR1 and CDR2: SGHNT and YENEEA. The CDR3 loop spans 14 amino acids. V lost 3 bases and J 5 bases, leaving 12 bases between the germline ends. CDR3 sequence: CASSLGTKGDTQYF. DNA for the CDR3: TGTGCCAGCAGCTTGGGGACAAAGGGAGATACGCAGTATTTT.

CDR3 coding DNA: TGTGCCAGCAGCCCAGAAAGCGGGGGGGGTAGCACAGATACGCAGTATTTT. This gives the protein CASSPESGGGSTDTQYF. This sequence joins TRBV5-4 and TRBJ2-3, with TRBD2 identical over 10 bases. This CDR3 is 17 amino acids long. J gave up 0 bases and V 4 bases, and 8 bases lay outside the gene matches. Germline V CDR1 and CDR2: SGHNT, YYREEE (reference sequence).

This chain's CDR3 is CASSLGTGFNTGELFF. For the CDR3, the DNA is TGTGCCAGCAGTCTGGGGACAGGGTTTAACACCGGGGAGCTGTTTTTT. The chain recombines TRBV6-4 with TRBJ2-2, with 9 bases identical to TRBD1. Per germline, CDR1 MRHNA and CDR2 SNTAGT. The junction had 6 bases not matched to a gene; V was cut back by 5 bases and J by 2 bases. The CDR3 is made up of 16 amino acids.

This clone was counted only a few times. The V gene is TRBV19, the J gene TRBJ1-2; 7 bases align to TRBD1. CDR3 length equals 14 residues. V lost 6 bases and J lost 6; bases outside the gene matches: 10. Germline V lookup: CDR1 LNHDA, CDR2 SQIVND (reference sequence). DNA of the CDR3: TGTGCCAGTAGGGTGACAGGGTCCCTTCATGGCTACACCTTC. It specifies CASRVTGSLHGYTF.

The J gene is TRBJ2-1, the V gene TRBV5-6; 8 nucleotides match TRBD2. The ends lost 2 bases at V and 8 bases at J; junction bases unmatched: 9. The CDR3 consists of 15 residues. Germline V gene lookup returns CDR1 SGHDT and CDR2 YYEEEE. The CDR3 region has the DNA TGTGCCAGCAGCTTTTATGAGCGGGGGAGGGATGAGCAGTTCTTC. This translates into CASSFYERGRDEQFF.

This clone occurred a few times. V and J are TRBV7-9 and TRBJ2-4, with D perhaps TRBD2 (6 bases). Germline CDR1 is SEHNR and CDR2 is FQNEAQ (reference sequence). Trimming pared 1 base from V and 1 base from J, leaving 14 bases between. The length of the CDR3 is 17 residues. CDR3 sequence (DNA): TGTGCCAGCAGCTTAGATGGCTGGGGGGACGCCAAAAACATTCAGTACTTC. This gives the protein CASSLDGWGDAKNIQYF.

The J gene is TRBJ1-3, the V gene TRBV18; 8 bases agree with TRBD1. This CDR3 is built from 15 residues. Germline V gene lookup returns CDR1 KGHSH and CDR2 LQKENI. V trimming: 5 bases; J trimming: 0 bases; junction bases outside the gene matches: 3. The CDR3 DNA follows: TGTGCCAGCTCAGGTGGACAGGGCTCTGGAAACACCATATATTTT. Its translation: CASSGGQGSGNTIYF.

The chain carries TRBV5-1 and TRBJ2-1; tentatively, D is TRBD2 (6 bases). Germline V gives CDR1 SGHRS, CDR2 YFSETQ. V was clipped by 1 base and J by 7 bases, with 12 bases between them. This CDR3 contains 14 residues. CDR3 loop: CASSLKLGGNEQFF. CDR3 DNA sequence: TGCGCCAGCAGCTTGAAATTGGGGGGAAATGAGCAGTTCTTC.

This rearrangement joins TRBV4-1 to TRBJ1-1; maybe TRBD1 (5 bases). The V gene's germline CDR1 is MGHRA and CDR2 YSYEKL. Trimming pared 1 base from V and 1 base from J, leaving 13 bases between. The CDR3 contains 16 residues. This CDR3 is CASSQVNPGGNTEAFF. The CDR3 DNA is TGCGCCAGCAGCCAAGTAAATCCCGGGGGGAACACTGAAGCTTTCTTT.

The chain links TRBV2 to TRBJ1-3; 8 nucleotides match TRBD1. V lost 10 bases and J lost 0; bases outside the gene matches: 2. The CDR3 contains 13 residues. In germline, CDR1 is SNHLY, CDR2 FYNNEI. The CDR3 region has the DNA TGTGCCATAGGACAGGGCTCTGGAAACACCATATATTTT. As protein: CAIGQGSGNTIYF. Looking up the rest from reference TRBV2 and TRBJ1-3 gives the full variable domain: EPEVTQTPSHQVTQMGQEVILRCVPISNHLYFYWYRQILGQKVEFLVSFYNNEISEKSEIFDDQFSVERPDGSNFTLKIRSTKLEDSAMYFCAIGQGSGNTIYFGEGSWLTVV.